The 23 T cell receptor beta chains presented below share a single source sample, sequenced in a study of CD8 T cell repertoires and HIV-1 epitope variants. Antigens for these TCRs are unknown. Measured with immunoSEQ multiplex PCR; TCRdb has only the in-frame clones, and not every one. The profile covers over 5,000 clones, with over 65% appearing a single time and 43% taken by the ten largest. Sequencing used cultured CD8+ T cells derived from PBMCs. The receptor set was obtained from a male donor with HIV.

The chain links TRBV14 to TRBJ2-5; 8 bases agree with TRBD1. The J call may be in error: the DNA end matches TRBJ2-7 better. From germline, CDR1 is SGHDN and CDR2 FVKESK. This CDR3 is built from 15 residues. CDR3 bases: TGTGCCAGCAGCTTTACAGGGGGTTCGATGGACGAGCAGTACTTC. It specifies CASSFTGGSMDEQYF.

This clone was seen more than once but under ten times. This rearrangement joins TRBV2 to TRBJ1-1, with D perhaps TRBD1 (5 bases). CDR3 size: 13 residues. CDR1 is SNHLY, CDR2 FYNNEI, per germline. V was pared by 3 bases and J by 1 base, with 6 bases between. CDR3: CASSEGRNTEAFF. Written as DNA, the CDR3 is TGTGCCAGCAGTGAGGGGCGGAACACTGAAGCTTTCTTT.

In this sample, this clone turned up a few times. The CDR3 coding sequence is TGTGCCAGCAGTTTTGAGCTCGCTAACTATGGCTACACCTTC. Its protein is CASSFELANYGYTF. V usage is TRBV28 and J usage is TRBJ1-2; D gene unclear. The CDR3 is 14 amino acids. Trimming took off 3 bases at V and 0 bases at J, with 8 bases between the two ends. Germline CDR1 reads MDHEN; CDR2 reads SYDVKM.

This chain uses TRBV5-6 with TRBJ1-4; TRBD1 might be the D (5 bases). This CDR3 has 14 amino acids. Germline V gene lookup returns CDR1 SGHDT and CDR2 YYEEEE. V was cut by 0 bases and J by 8 bases, with 11 bases left in between. Here the CDR3 reads CASSLAQEGEKLFF. The CDR3 region has the DNA TGTGCCAGCAGCTTGGCACAGGAAGGCGAAAAACTGTTTTTT.

This chain uses TRBV30 with TRBJ1-1, with unresolved D. Germline-derived CDR1 and CDR2 are GTSNPN and SVGIG (reference sequence). The CDR3 has 12 amino acids. With 3 bases removed from V and 7 bases from J, the gap between germline ends came to 12 bases. CDR3 protein: CAWSSLTIEAFF. CDR3 DNA sequence: TGTGCCTGGAGCTCCCTGACCATTGAAGCTTTCTTT.

The chain joins TRBV28 to TRBJ2-7; the match to TRBD1 covers 11 bases. CDR1 is MDHEN and CDR2 is SYDVKM in the germline V gene. With V trimmed by 4 bases and J by 6 bases, 5 bases remained unmatched. CDR3 length: 14 residues. This chain's CDR3 is CASSWGTGGSEQYF. The CDR3 DNA is TGTGCCAGCAGTTGGGGGACAGGGGGGTCCGAGCAGTACTTC.

The chain joins TRBV9 to TRBJ2-1; D possibly uses TRBD1 or TRBD2 (5 bases each). Germline V gene lookup returns CDR1 SGDLS and CDR2 YYNGEE. The ends were cut back, 8 bases at V and 8 bases at J, with 17 bases in the middle. The CDR3 length is 13 residues. The CDR3 bases are TGTGCCAGTAAAGAGGGGCATATGGATGAGCAGTTCTTC. Its protein product is CASKEGHMDEQFF.

This clone has a single count. This chain connects TRBV9 to TRBJ2-3; D remains ambiguous. The CDR3 has 16 residues. Germline CDR1 is SGDLS and CDR2 is YYNGEE. V was cut by 0 bases and J by 0 bases, with 11 bases left in between. The CDR3: CASSVESGRSTDTQYF. CDR3 nucleotide sequence: TGTGCCAGCAGCGTAGAGTCAGGCCGAAGCACAGATACGCAGTATTTT.

V is TRBV7-6 and J is TRBJ2-3, with TRBD1 matching over 7 bases. The CDR3 is 14 residues long. CDR1 and CDR2 from the germline V gene are SGHVS and FNYEAQ. Trimming cost V 5 bases and J 2 bases; bases outside gene matches: 4. Here the CDR3 reads CASSPDRDTDTQYF. The CDR3 bases are TGTGCCAGCAGCCCCGACAGGGACACAGATACGCAGTATTTT.

The chain joins TRBV4-3 to TRBJ2-2, with unresolved D. Germline assignment: CDR1 LGHNA and CDR2 YSLEER. The CDR3 is 16 amino acids. V dropped 0 bases and J dropped 3 bases, with 11 bases sitting between them. The CDR3 coding sequence is TGCGCCAGCAGCCAAGATCGGTGGCCGGACACCGGGGAGCTGTTTTTT. Its protein is CASSQDRWPDTGELFF.

V and J are TRBV10-3 and TRBJ2-7, with a possible D match to TRBD1 (6 bases). The CDR3 covers 14 residues. Germline V gene sequence: CDR1 ENHRY, CDR2 SYGVKD. V shed 4 bases and J shed 2 bases, with 12 bases lying between them. The CDR3 region has the DNA TGTGCCATCAGTGGGGTCGGGGACACCTACGAGCAGTACTTC. Its protein is CAISGVGDTYEQYF.

The chain couples TRBV5-6 to TRBJ1-5; 7 bases align to TRBD1. CDR3 length equals 15 residues. After removal of 1 base from V and 0 bases from J, the junction contained 1 base not matched to a gene. CDR1 is SGHDT, CDR2 YYEEEE, per germline. CDR3 residues: CASSLTGVSNQPQHF. CDR3 in DNA: TGTGCCAGCAGCTTGACAGGGGTTAGCAATCAGCCCCAGCATTTT.

This chain connects TRBV5-6 to TRBJ1-5, with a weak D call TRBD1 (5 bases). Germline lookup yields CDR1 SGHDT and CDR2 YYEEEE. Trimming pared 0 bases from V and 7 bases from J, leaving 14 bases between. The CDR3 covers 15 residues. DNA of the CDR3: TGTGCCAGCAGCTTGGCTGCGGGGCATATCCAGCCCCAGCATTTT. The encoded protein is CASSLAAGHIQPQHF.

J is TRBJ1-1 and V is TRBV27, with D possibly being TRBD1 (5 bases). The V end was cut by 6 bases, the J end by 0 bases, with 11 bases between. The CDR3 extends over 14 amino acids. Germline V gives CDR1 MNHEY, CDR2 SMNVEV (reference sequence). CDR3 in amino acids: CASRSGQLNTEAFF. DNA for the CDR3: TGTGCCAGCAGGTCCGGACAACTGAACACTGAAGCTTTCTTT.

The V gene is TRBV28, the J gene TRBJ2-4, with 10 bases matching TRBD1. Germline CDR1 MDHEN, CDR2 SYDVKM. The CDR3 extends over 15 amino acids. The junction had 8 bases not matched to a gene; V was cut back by 8 bases and J by 4 bases. The CDR3 region is CASASGTGDKNIQYF. In nucleotides, the CDR3 is TGTGCCAGCGCGTCCGGGACAGGGGATAAAAACATTCAGTACTTC.

The J gene is TRBJ2-7, the V gene TRBV28; 9 bases agree with TRBD1. With 4 bases clipped from V and 2 bases from J, the junction kept 6 bases outside the gene matches. This CDR3 is built from 15 residues. Germline V lookup: CDR1 MDHEN, CDR2 SYDVKM. The CDR3 sequence is CASSYRGPIAYEQYF. In DNA form, the CDR3 reads TGTGCCAGCAGTTACAGGGGGCCGATTGCCTACGAGCAGTACTTC.

The chain is built from TRBV10-1 and TRBJ2-7; 11 bases are a match to TRBD2. Germline lookup yields CDR1 WNHNN and CDR2 SYGVQD (reference sequence). J lost 0 bases, V lost 3 bases, and 1 base had no gene match. This CDR3 spans 15 amino acids. CDR3 sequence (DNA): TGCGCCAGCAGTGAACTAGCGGGAGTCTCCTACGAGCAGTACTTC. Protein product: CASSELAGVSYEQYF.

As for this clone: Relative to the germline gene, one junction end is altered; a read error may explain this. This chain uses TRBV7-3 with TRBJ1-1; no firm D call. Germline loops: CDR1 SGHTA, CDR2 FQGTGA. The CDR3 has 14 amino acids. The CDR3 region is CASSSGQMNTEAFF. The CDR3 nucleotides read TGTGCCAGCAGCTCGGGTCAAATGAATACTGAAGCTTTCTTT. The full variable domain, its missing parts supplied by reference TRBV7-3 and TRBJ1-1, is GAGVSQTPSNKVTEKGKYVELRCDPISGHTALYWYRQSLGQGPEFLIYFQGTGAADDSGLPNDRFFAVRPEGSVSTLKIQRTERGDSAVYLCASSSGQMNTEAFFGQGTRLTVV.

The chain combines TRBV28 with TRBJ2-7, with D maybe TRBD1 (6 bases). Trimming left V 5 bases short and J 4 bases short, with 15 bases between. Germline values: CDR1 MDHEN, CDR2 SYDVKM. The CDR3 has 14 amino acids. The CDR3 sequence is CASSPRTAFYEQYF. In DNA form, the CDR3 reads TGTGCCAGCAGTCCGCGGACAGCTTTTTACGAGCAGTACTTC.

The chain couples TRBV30 to TRBJ2-2; D is possibly TRBD2 (5 bases). Germline loops: CDR1 GTSNPN, CDR2 SVGIG (reference sequence). V was clipped by 2 bases and J by 3 bases, with 13 bases between them. The length of the CDR3 is 15 residues. The CDR3 DNA reads TGTGCCTGGAGTCCCGCGGGTAAGGACACCGGGGAGCTGTTTTTT. Translated, it gives CAWSPAGKDTGELFF.

The J gene is TRBJ2-1, the V gene TRBV7-2, with 7 bases aligning to TRBD1. V was pared by 1 base and J by 2 bases, with 2 bases of the junction left unmatched. Germline CDR1 SGHTA, CDR2 FQGNSA. The length of the CDR3 is 15 residues. The CDR3 spells CASSLVGGAYNEQFF. CDR3 in DNA: TGTGCCAGCAGCTTAGTAGGGGGCGCCTACAATGAGCAGTTCTTC.

The chain couples TRBV5-1 to TRBJ2-5; no clear D. This CDR3 comprises 17 residues. Germline CDR1 and CDR2: SGHRS and YFSETQ. V lost 4 bases to trimming and J lost 0 bases, with 19 bases between them. The CDR3 DNA is TGCGCCAGCAGCATGGCCGTGGCCAGGTTTAACCAAGAGACCCAGTACTTC. This gives the protein CASSMAVARFNQETQYF.

CDR3 coding DNA: TGTGCCAGCAGCCTCCATCCGACAGATTATGACTATGGCTACACCTTC. Encoded protein: CASSLHPTDYDYGYTF. The chain employs TRBV28 and TRBJ1-2, with D possibly being TRBD1 (5 bases). The V end was cut by 6 bases, the J end by 3 bases, with 20 bases between. Germline CDR1 MDHEN, CDR2 SYDVKM. The CDR3 runs to 16 residues.